This record looks at one T cell receptor beta chain sequence and its context. This record comes from a study of blood T cell repertoires in COVID-19. Produced via immunoSEQ multiplex PCR; TCRdb's table is partial and in-frame only. The data show approximately 500,000 clones, 80% to 90% seen once. Germline CDR1 MDHEN, CDR2 SYDVKM. Trimming stripped 1 base from V and 7 bases from J, with 14 bases between. The CDR3 has 15 amino acids. This sequence joins TRBV28 and TRBJ2-1; the D is unclear. The TCR originated in a human donor in a cohort sampled during active COVID-19. The sequenced sample was peripheral blood. CDR3 DNA sequence: TGTGCCAGCAGTTTATCCCGCAACTGGAGAAATGAGCAGTTCTTC. Amino acid sequence: CASSLSRNWRNEQFF.